The rows below give T cell receptor beta chains drawn from one sample of a study of blood T cell repertoires in COVID-19. The protocol was immunoSEQ multiplex PCR, while the TCRdb copy is restricted to in-frame clones and leaves out a portion. The table shows some 290,000 clones, with about 90% occurring only once. The sample comprised peripheral blood. Receptor source: a woman in her 30s with COVID-19, enrolled during active disease. The conserved cysteine and the conserved F or W are not part of the CDR3 here. Size is omitted from some rows. Given values are once, few, many or a class for expanded clones.

clone size: NA
V gene: TRBV24-1
CDR3 protein: ATSDLWPPQGGGNQPQH

clone size: NA
V gene: TRBV28
CDR3 protein: ASSPGTGTLTSPLH

clone size: NA
V gene: TRBV5-5
CDR3 protein: ASSLTGATEAF

clone size: NA
V gene: TRBV11-2
CDR3 protein: ASSFSFQFNEQF

clone size: few
V gene: TRBV28
CDR3 protein: AVGDDETGKGYT

clone size: few
V gene: TRBV5-6
CDR3 protein: ASSLRIGVSNYGYT

clone size: once
V gene: TRBV5-4
CDR3 protein: ASSLTGSNTEAF

clone size: NA
V gene: TRBV3-1/TRBV3-2
CDR3 protein: ASSRTGDYGYT

clone size: NA
V gene: TRBV2
CDR3 protein: ASSELGPAYNEQF

clone size: NA
V gene: TRBV6-5
CDR3 protein: ASSYEGSTTRETQY

clone size: NA
V gene: TRBV18
CDR3 protein: ASSPTGTVGSPLH

clone size: NA
V gene: TRBV6-4
CDR3 protein: ASSETGGYTEAF

clone size: NA
V gene: TRBV7-9
CDR3 protein: ASSLFIAGVNQPQH

clone size: NA
V gene: TRBV6-5
CDR3 protein: ASIPGGTGINGYT

clone size: NA
V gene: TRBV5-1
CDR3 protein: ASSLAPGGTEAF

clone size: once
V gene: TRBV21-1
CDR3 protein: ASSPRGPLTQQPQH

clone size: once
V gene: TRBV13
CDR3 protein: ASSLRTGELGNQPQH

clone size: once
V gene: TRBV5-6
CDR3 protein: ASSWRIGGGYT

clone size: NA
V gene: TRBV6-5
CDR3 protein: ASTRYNEQF

clone size: NA
V gene: TRBV7-2
CDR3 protein: ASSLAGGRETQY

clone size: NA
V gene: TRBV12-3/TRBV12-4
CDR3 protein: ASTSSGGVQF

clone size: few
V gene: TRBV12-5
CDR3 protein: ASVQGYKNTEAF

clone size: NA
V gene: TRBV28
CDR3 protein: ASSFLYSGNTIY

clone size: few
V gene: TRBV6-6
CDR3 protein: ASTQQGGNTEAF

clone size: NA
V gene: TRBV7-9
CDR3 protein: ASSRNRGEAF

clone size: NA
V gene: TRBV6-6
CDR3 protein: ASSSSGGTYNSPLH

clone size: NA
V gene: TRBV5-1
CDR3 protein: ASSPGHSYNSPLH

clone size: NA
V gene: TRBV10-2
CDR3 protein: ASSERTSLAQY

clone size: NA
V gene: TRBV29-1
CDR3 protein: SVEEQAGNTIY

clone size: NA
V gene: TRBV7-9
CDR3 protein: ASSLVGGTSNQPQH

clone size: NA
V gene: TRBV3-1/TRBV3-2
CDR3 protein: ASSPPGGNTIY

clone size: once
V gene: TRBV6-2/TRBV6-3
CDR3 protein: ASSYPVTGNGYT

clone size: NA
V gene: TRBV19
CDR3 protein: ASSSYASGNTIY

clone size: NA
V gene: TRBV10-2
CDR3 protein: ASNGGRGNEQF

clone size: NA
V gene: TRBV10-1
CDR3 protein: ASSDNNYGYT

clone size: NA
V gene: TRBV5-4
CDR3 protein: ASSSGTGIYNEQF

clone size: NA
V gene: TRBV3-1/TRBV3-2
CDR3 protein: ASRLAGYNEQF

clone size: NA
V gene: TRBV18
CDR3 protein: ASSRLGGNTDSPLH

clone size: NA
V gene: TRBV6-6
CDR3 protein: ASSYFGGGGDTEAF

clone size: NA
V gene: TRBV7-9
CDR3 protein: ASSSHEVEQF

clone size: NA
V gene: TRBV7-6
CDR3 protein: ASSLEAGRSYEQY

clone size: NA
V gene: TRBV25-1
CDR3 protein: ASSVRVGETQY

clone size: NA
V gene: TRBV4-1
CDR3 protein: ASSQEGLSNEQF

clone size: NA
V gene: TRBV5-1
CDR3 protein: ASSLGGSSGNTIY

clone size: NA
V gene: TRBV18
CDR3 protein: ASSPGGQNTEAF

clone size: NA
V gene: TRBV11-2
CDR3 protein: ASSSRGGALEQY

clone size: NA
V gene: TRBV2
CDR3 protein: AGLGHGGAYRGEQY

clone size: NA
V gene: TRBV7-9
CDR3 protein: ASSLEIAGEDNEQF

clone size: NA
V gene: TRBV6-5
CDR3 protein: ASSYVGGAEAF

clone size: NA
V gene: TRBV18
CDR3 protein: ASSHNSQGLRGAIY

clone size: NA
V gene: TRBV5-8
CDR3 protein: ASSLKESGLQYNEQF

clone size: NA
V gene: TRBV1
CDR3 protein: TSSQEGERGDNEQF

clone size: NA
V gene: TRBV2
CDR3 protein: ASRRTGVNTEAF

clone size: NA
V gene: TRBV6-1
CDR3 protein: ASSAFTQGARETQY

clone size: few
V gene: TRBV19
CDR3 protein: ASRGVAHNYGYT

clone size: NA
V gene: TRBV19
CDR3 protein: ASSTYGTGNYGYT